This TCR beta chain was documented in a study of molecular identifiers for immune sequencing clone quantification. Study results and limitations: Clones above 20 RNA copies held over 97% of effector molecules, under 1% in naive cells. Reports indicate spiked Jurkat TCR RNA from one cell could be found among 950,000 to 1,000,000 naive cells.

As concerns this clonotype: Its antigen remains unknown.

TCRdb processed the PCR reads anew with MiXCR; each CDR3 protein has one entry. The repertoire includes 400,000 to 600,000 distinct CDR3 sequences, under 30% of them detected once, and about 0.75% sits in the top ten. Sorting captured naive CD8 T cells as CD8+CD4-CCR7+CD45RA+. What was sequenced was naive CD8+ T cells from blood, with Jurkat cell RNA spiked in. Indicated subset: FACS-sorted CD8+CD4-CCR7+CD45RA+ naive T cells. This TCR was sampled from a human donor in good health. Some libraries in this study had Jurkat cell RNA spiked in.

The CDR3 DNA reads TGTGCCAGCAGCCCCAGACAGGACGGTCAGCCCCAGCATTTT. It translates to CASSPRQDGQPQHF. The chain carries TRBV7-8 and TRBJ1-5; maybe TRBD1 (6 bases). The CDR3 length is 14 residues. Germline V gene data show CDR1 as SGHVS and CDR2 as FQNEAQ. Between the trimmed V and J ends, which lost 5 bases and 6 bases, there was a span of 14 bases.